This TCR beta chain was captured in a study of shared clonotypes between healthy human individuals. Method: immunoSEQ multiplex PCR; TCRdb's copy keeps in-frame clones and lacks some. The profile covers under 2,500,000 clones, with roughly 95% appearing a single time and less than 0.15% taken by the ten largest. Trimming took 8 bases from V and 4 from J, leaving 9 bases between them. The CDR3 spans 12 residues. Germline V gene sequence: CDR1 WSHSY, CDR2 SAAADI. None of the donors, who were healthy HIV-negative adults, had recently had acute infections or vaccinations. Sequencing input: naive CD4+ T cells sorted from blood. Documented subset: CD45RA+ positively selected. V usage is TRBV10-2 and J usage is TRBJ1-5; no clear D gene. This TCR was sampled from a man between 18 and 29 years old in good health. The CDR3, as DNA: TGCGCCAGCGCAGTGGGAAATCAGCCCCAGCATTTT. Translating gives CASAVGNQPQHF.